One sample yielded the 4 T cell receptor beta chains listed below, sequenced in a study of CD8+CD57+ T cells in acquired aplastic anemia. An expansion of CD8+CD57+ cells by flow cytometry had been shown in patients chosen for sequencing. Investigators profiled TCR beta VDJ and CDR3 from genomic DNA template. TCRdb recomputed calls from the reads with MiXCR, one row per CDR3 protein. The table records around 160,000 distinct CDR3 sequences, around 48% of them present only once. Specimen: sorted CD4+, CD8+, or CD8+CD57+ T cells (not recorded which) from PBMCs. These receptors originate from a human donor with aplastic anemia.

This clonotype was seen many times. V and J are TRBV7-3 and TRBJ2-3; 9 nucleotides align to TRBD2. Losses at the gene ends were 2 bases for V and 6 bases for J; bases not matched to a gene: 6. CDR3 length equals 15 residues. Germline V gene lookup returns CDR1 SGHTA and CDR2 FQGTGA. The CDR3, as DNA: TGTGCCAGCAGCTTACTGGCGGGAGGGGGGGATACGCAGTATTTT. Encoded protein: CASSLLAGGGDTQYF.

This clonotype was picked up a small number of times. V usage is TRBV6-9 and J usage is TRBJ2-2; the D gene is possibly TRBD2 (6 bases). CDR3 length: 14 amino acids. Germline CDR1 reads MNHGY; CDR2 reads SVAAGI. V was cut by 1 base and J by 5 bases, with 8 bases left in between. CDR3 coding DNA: TGTGCCAGCAGTTATTTGGAGGGGACCGGGGAGCTGTTTTTT. It specifies CASSYLEGTGELFF.

This clonotype was seen repeatedly, ten times or more. This chain uses TRBV7-7 with TRBJ1-2; unclear D gene. The CDR3 length is 15 residues. The ends were cut back, 5 bases at V and 6 bases at J, with 19 bases in the middle. Germline CDR1 and CDR2: SSHAT and FNYEAQ (reference sequence). CDR3 bases: TGTGCCAGCAGCCCCCCCGTTATCTCGGAGGATGGCTACACCTTC. It is translated as CASSPPVISEDGYTF.

This clonotype has ten or more counts. The rearrangement uses TRBV9 and TRBJ2-5, with D unclear. V was trimmed by 1 base and J by 5 bases, leaving 18 bases between them. The CDR3 is made up of 16 amino acids. Germline V lookup: CDR1 SGDLS, CDR2 YYNGEE. Here the CDR3 DNA reads TGTGCCAGCAGCGTAAAAGTAGTATGGCCTCGGGAGACCCAGTACTTC. It translates to CASSVKVVWPRETQYF. Drawing the rest from reference TRBV9 and TRBJ2-5, the complete variable domain is DSGVTQTPKHLITATGQRVTLRCSPRSGDLSVYWYQQSLDQGLQFLIQYYNGEERAKGNILERFSAQQFPDLHSELNLSSLELGDSALYFCASSVKVVWPRETQYFGPGTRLLVL.